This TCR beta chain was profiled in a study of T cells in localized non-small cell lung cancer. Study-level results: Only one tumor region was sequenced, so heterogeneity remains possible.

This CDR3 contains 13 residues. V was clipped by 5 bases and J by 0 bases; unmatched bases: 2. CDR1 GTSNPN and CDR2 SVGIG come from the germline V gene (reference sequence). The assay was immunoSEQ multiplex PCR, and TCRdb's table has in-frame clones only and misses some. Of more than 2,000 clones detected, roughly two fifths appear once; the ten largest clones hold around 12%. Of note for this clone: The antigen is undetermined.

The receptor was isolated from a male donor older than 55 with stage I squamous cell lung carcinoma. This material consisted of lung tumor tissue, taken before any cancer treatment. This chain uses TRBV30 with TRBJ1-1; 8 bases match TRBD1. The CDR3 reads CAWGQGVNTEAFF. CDR3 coding DNA: TGTGCCTGGGGACAGGGCGTGAACACTGAAGCTTTCTTT.